This T cell receptor beta chain was recovered during a study of T cell responses to AZD1222 COVID-19 vaccine (dated by TCRdb to the early 2020s). About the full investigation: AZD1222 recipients with second doses at about 4 weeks or about 12 weeks were pooled, because spike-specific TCR depth and breadth did not differ between schedules. A total of over 230 trial participants underwent TCR sequencing, of whom 200 to 220 had received two doses of AZD1222 and about 25 had received two doses of the MenACWY control vaccine. Trial participants were enrolled by age into subgroups of 18-55, 56-69 and 70-plus years, and around 140, 26 and 57 TCR-sequenced participants, respectively, were included in these subgroups.

Taken from the germline V gene, the CDR1 and CDR2 loops are SGHAT and FQNNGV. Trimming at the junction amounts to 5 bases on V and 3 bases on J, and the germline ends lie 26 bases apart. CDR3 length: 18 amino acids, cysteine to phenylalanine. Only CDR3 DNA remains: 54 bases, in frame from the first base. The sample's time point label is to be understood as: baseline before first vaccination. The vaccinee samples were drawn from two UK trials, COV001 and COV002, one of which was a single-blind randomized controlled phase 2/3 trial testing AZD1222 (ChAdOx1 nCoV-19) in healthy adults. Trial participant PBMC samples were collected at day 0 and day 28 after the second dose for TCRbeta chain sequencing. The CDR3 regions of human TCRbeta chains were analyzed by immunosequencing. The original methods were these. Repertoire TCRs were matched against a reference library of SARS-CoV-2-specific TCRs generated with the MIRA antigen-specificity platform. Breadth was defined as the fraction of unique TCRs that were SARS-CoV-2-associated, and depth was defined as the fraction of total T cells that were SARS-CoV-2-associated. Using the MIRA data, each spike-specific TCR was mapped to the spike region that the TCR reacts to and placed in a CD4 or CD8 class. Log10-transformed breadth and depth values were compared by one-way ANOVA with Sidak's multiple comparisons tests. TCRdb carries this immuneACCESS record with in-frame sequences only. Its versions omit some clonotypes, under half of them owing to an unresolved V gene in the studies checked, with the rest unexplained. That table supplies the V and J calls and clone size; D and trimming were determined from the DNA. The sample table shows around 120,000 clones, and roughly 90% are seen once. More than 13% of the sample is in the top ten clones.

Points the paper makes about the study in general: Reportedly, close to half of the unique spike-specific TCRs recognized epitopes lying outside the regions that are mutated in the B.1.351 and B.1.1.7 variants. CD4 TCRs associated with the vaccine covered the entire spike protein, and the dominant responses were in regions 160-218 and 743-854. A significant rise in spike-specific TCR breadth and depth was observed after two AZD1222 doses relative to day 0 and relative to MenACWY recipients. Because no day 14 peak-response samples were available, repertoires were characterized only after the peak T cell response. In the small 56-69-year group, the increase in depth fell short of significance, most likely because of low power. Participants were mostly white British, with more females than males. The authors suggested clonal diversity may have been underestimated. Conclusions about previously exposed vaccinees are limited, since just a handful of AZD1222 recipients were seropositive for SARS-CoV-2 at baseline.

About this clone: Its antigen specificity is not known. The input lacks base qualities; no much larger clone sits a single base away.

The chain is made from TRBV11-2 and TRBJ2-7; the D gene lacks a confident call. The sequence was obtained from an adult in good health. Sequenced here: peripheral blood, sampled on day 0 of AZD1222 vaccination. The CDR3 sequence is CASSPINRALKNGYEQYF. In nucleotides, the sequence is TGTGCCAGCAGCCCTATAAATCGGGCTCTGAAGAACGGCTACGAGCAGTACTTC.